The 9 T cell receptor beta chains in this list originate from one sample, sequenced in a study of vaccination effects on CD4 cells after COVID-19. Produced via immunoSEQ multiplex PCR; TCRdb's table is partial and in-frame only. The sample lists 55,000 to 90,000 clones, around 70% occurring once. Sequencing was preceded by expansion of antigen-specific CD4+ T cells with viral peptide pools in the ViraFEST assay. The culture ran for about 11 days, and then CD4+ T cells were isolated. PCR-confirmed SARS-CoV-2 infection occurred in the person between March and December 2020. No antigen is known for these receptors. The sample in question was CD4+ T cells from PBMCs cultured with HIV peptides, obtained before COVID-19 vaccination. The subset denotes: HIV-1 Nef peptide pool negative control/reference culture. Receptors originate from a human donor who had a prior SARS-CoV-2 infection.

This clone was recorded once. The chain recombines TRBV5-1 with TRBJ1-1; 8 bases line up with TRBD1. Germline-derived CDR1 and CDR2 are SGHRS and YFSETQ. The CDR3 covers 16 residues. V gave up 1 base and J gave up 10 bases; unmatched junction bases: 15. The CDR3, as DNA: TGCGCCAGCAGCTTGAGGCCAGGGGGCTTTAACCGGCTAGCTTTCTTT. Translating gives CASSLRPGGFNRLAFF.

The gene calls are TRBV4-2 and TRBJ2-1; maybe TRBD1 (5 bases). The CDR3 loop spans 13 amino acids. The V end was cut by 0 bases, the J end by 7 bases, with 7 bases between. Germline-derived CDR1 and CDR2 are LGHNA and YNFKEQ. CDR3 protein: CASSQDAGNEQFF. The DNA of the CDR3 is TGTGCCAGCAGCCAAGACGCAGGGAATGAGCAGTTCTTC.

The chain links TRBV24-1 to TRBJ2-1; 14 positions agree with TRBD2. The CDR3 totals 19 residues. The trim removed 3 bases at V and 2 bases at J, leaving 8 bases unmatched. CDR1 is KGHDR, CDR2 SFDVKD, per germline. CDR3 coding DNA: TGTGCCACCAGTGATATACCCGGGACTAGCGGGAGCGCCTACAATGAGCAGTTCTTC. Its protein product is CATSDIPGTSGSAYNEQFF.

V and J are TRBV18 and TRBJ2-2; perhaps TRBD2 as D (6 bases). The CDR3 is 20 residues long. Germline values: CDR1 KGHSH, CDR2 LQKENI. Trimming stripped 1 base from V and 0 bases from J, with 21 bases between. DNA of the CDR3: TGTGCCAGCTCACCACGGTTTAATAGCGGTTACATCGCGAACACCGGGGAGCTGTTTTTT. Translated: CASSPRFNSGYIANTGELFF.

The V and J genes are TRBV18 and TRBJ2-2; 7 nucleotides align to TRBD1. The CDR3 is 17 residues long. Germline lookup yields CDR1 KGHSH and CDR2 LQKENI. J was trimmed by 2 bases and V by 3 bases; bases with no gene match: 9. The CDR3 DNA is TGTGCCAGCTCACCCACAGGGGCGCAGGCCAACACCGGGGAGCTGTTTTTT. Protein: CASSPTGAQANTGELFF.

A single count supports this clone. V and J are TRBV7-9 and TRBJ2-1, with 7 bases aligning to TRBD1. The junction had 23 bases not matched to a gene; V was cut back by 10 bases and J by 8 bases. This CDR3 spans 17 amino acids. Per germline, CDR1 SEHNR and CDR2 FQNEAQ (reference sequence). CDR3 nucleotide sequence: TGTGCCACTCGGAGCAGACCGGGACAGCGGAAGTCCCATGAGCAGTTCTTC. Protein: CATRSRPGQRKSHEQFF.

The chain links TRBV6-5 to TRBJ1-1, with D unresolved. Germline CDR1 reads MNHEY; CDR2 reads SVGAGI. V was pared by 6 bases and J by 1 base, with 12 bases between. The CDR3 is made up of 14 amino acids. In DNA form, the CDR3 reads TGTGCCAGCAGAAAAGGGTTTGGGAACACTGAAGCTTTCTTT. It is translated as CASRKGFGNTEAFF.

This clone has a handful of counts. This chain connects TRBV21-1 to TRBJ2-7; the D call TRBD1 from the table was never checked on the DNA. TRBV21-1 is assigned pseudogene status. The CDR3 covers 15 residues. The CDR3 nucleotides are TGTGCCAGCAGCAAGCCGGGACAGGGGTCGGGGGAGCAGTACTTC. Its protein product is CASSKPGQGSGEQYF.

In nucleotides, the CDR3 is TGTGCCAGACCAGGGGGATACGAGCAGTACTTC. This codes for CARPGGYEQYF. The J gene is TRBJ2-7, the V gene TRBV6-5; 7 bases line up with TRBD1. Germline assignment: CDR1 MNHEY and CDR2 SVGAGI. The junction had 3 bases not matched to a gene; V was cut back by 9 bases and J by 4 bases. This CDR3 is built from 11 residues.